Included here is one T cell receptor beta chain sequence, with context. No antigen is known for it. These data come from a study of T cell responses to AZD1222 COVID-19 vaccine. Study-wide points: Sampling captured repertoires only after the peak T cell response. Nearly half of spike-specific TCRs reportedly target variant regions that are unmutated in the B.1.351 and B.1.1.7 variants.

This CDR3 has 14 amino acids. V lost 5 bases to trimming and J lost 5 bases; unmatched junction nucleotides: 4. Germline loops: CDR1 LNHDA, CDR2 SQIVND (reference sequence). The method was immunoSEQ multiplex PCR; TCRdb's version includes in-frame clones alone and lacks a portion of them. The sample holds about 76,000 clones; roughly nine tenths are singletons and the top ten take 4.2%. This sequence was found in an adult in good health. The chain carries TRBV19 and TRBJ2-3, with TRBD1 matching over 10 bases. Sequenced here: peripheral blood, sampled on day 0 of AZD1222 vaccination. The DNA of the CDR3 is TGTGCCAGTAGTCCTGACAGGGGGCGAGATACGCAGTATTTT. This encodes CASSPDRGRDTQYF.